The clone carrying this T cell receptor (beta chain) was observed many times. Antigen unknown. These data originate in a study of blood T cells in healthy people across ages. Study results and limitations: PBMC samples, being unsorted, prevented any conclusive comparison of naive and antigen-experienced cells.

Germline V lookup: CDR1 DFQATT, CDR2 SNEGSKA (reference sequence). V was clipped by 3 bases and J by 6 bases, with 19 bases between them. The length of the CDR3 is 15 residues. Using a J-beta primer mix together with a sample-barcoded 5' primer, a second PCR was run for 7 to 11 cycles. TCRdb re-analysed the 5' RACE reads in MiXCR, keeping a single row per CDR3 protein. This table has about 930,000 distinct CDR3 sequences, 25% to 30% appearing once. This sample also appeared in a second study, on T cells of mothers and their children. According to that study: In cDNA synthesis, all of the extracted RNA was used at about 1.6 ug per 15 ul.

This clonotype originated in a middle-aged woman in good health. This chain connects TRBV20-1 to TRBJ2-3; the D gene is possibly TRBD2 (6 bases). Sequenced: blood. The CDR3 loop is CSASGTPGLSDTQYF. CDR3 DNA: TGCAGTGCTAGTGGAACCCCGGGACTTTCGGATACGCAGTATTTT.